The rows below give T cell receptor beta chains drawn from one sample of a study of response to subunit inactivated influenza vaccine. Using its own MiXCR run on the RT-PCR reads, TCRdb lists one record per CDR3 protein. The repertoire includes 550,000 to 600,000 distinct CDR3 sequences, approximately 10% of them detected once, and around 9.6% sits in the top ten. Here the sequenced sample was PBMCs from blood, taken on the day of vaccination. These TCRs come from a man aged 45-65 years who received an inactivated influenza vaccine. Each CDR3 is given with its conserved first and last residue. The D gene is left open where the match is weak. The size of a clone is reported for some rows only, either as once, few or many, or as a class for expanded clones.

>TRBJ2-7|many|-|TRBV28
TGTGCCAGCAGTTTGTACGGGAAAAGGACCTACGAGCAGTACTTC
CASSLYGKRTYEQYF
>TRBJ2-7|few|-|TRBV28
TGTGCCAGCCGAACAGGGCAAAACTCCTACGAGCAGTACTTC
CASRTGQNSYEQYF
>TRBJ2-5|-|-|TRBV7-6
TGTGCCAGCAGCTTAGGGGTTGGTAGCGGAGAGACCCAGTACTTC
CASSLGVGSGETQYF
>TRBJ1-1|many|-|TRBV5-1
TGCGCCAGCAGCCGTTCGTTCGGGACCACCTCCGAAGCTTTCTTT
CASSRSFGTTSEAFF
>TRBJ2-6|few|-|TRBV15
TGTGCCACCAGCAGGGCCTCTGGGGCCAACGTCCTGACTTTC
CATSRASGANVLTF
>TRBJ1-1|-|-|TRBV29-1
TGCAGCGTTGGGGTGAACACTGAAGCTTTCTTT
CSVGVNTEAFF
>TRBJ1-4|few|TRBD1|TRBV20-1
TGCAGTGCTAGAGACTCGGGACAGGGGGCCCCGAAACTGTTTTTT
CSARDSGQGAPKLFF
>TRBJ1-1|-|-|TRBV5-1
TGCGCCAGCAACAATATTCCCCGCAGCCAGATCATGAACACTGAAGCTTTCTTT
CASNNIPRSQIMNTEAFF
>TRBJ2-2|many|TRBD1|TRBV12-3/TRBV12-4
TGCGCCAGCAGCCCCCGGACAGGGGCAAACACCGGGGAGCTGTTTTTT
CASSPRTGANTGELFF
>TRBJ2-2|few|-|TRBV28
TGTGCCAGCAGTTTTTTTCCGTCCCGCAGCCAGGGTCGGGCGAACACCGGGGAGCTGTTTTTT
CASSFFPSRSQGRANTGELFF
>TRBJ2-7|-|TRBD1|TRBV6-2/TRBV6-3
TGTGCCAGCAGTTACTGGGGACAGGGGCTCTACGAGCAGTACTTC
CASSYWGQGLYEQYF
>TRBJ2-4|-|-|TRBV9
TGTGCCAGCAGCCGTTACTCAGGGAACATTCAGTACTTC
CASSRYSGNIQYF
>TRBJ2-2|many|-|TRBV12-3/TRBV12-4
TGTGCCAGCAGAACATCGAACACCGGGGAGCTGTTTTTT
CASRTSNTGELFF
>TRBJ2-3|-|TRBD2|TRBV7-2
TGTGCCAGCAGCTTATGGGGGGGTTGGGAAGATACGCAGTATTTT
CASSLWGGWEDTQYF
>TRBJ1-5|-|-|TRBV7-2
TGTGCCAGCAGCTTAGCGCGGGGAAGTCAGCCCCAGCATTTT
CASSLARGSQPQHF
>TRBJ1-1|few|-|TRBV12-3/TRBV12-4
TGTGCCAGCGGCGGGGTGGTGACTGAAGCTTTCTTT
CASGGVVTEAFF
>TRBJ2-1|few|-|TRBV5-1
TGCGCCAGCAGCCCCCTGGACTTAAGCTCCTACAATGAGCAGTTCTTC
CASSPLDLSSYNEQFF
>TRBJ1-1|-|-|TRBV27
TGTGCCAGCGCGAGGAACACTGAAGCTTTCTTT
CASARNTEAFF
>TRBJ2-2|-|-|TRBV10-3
TGTGCCATCAGTTCGAGTTCTACAGGGAGGACGAACACCGGGGAGCTGTTTTTT
CAISSSSTGRTNTGELFF
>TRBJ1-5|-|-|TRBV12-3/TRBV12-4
TGTGCCAGCAGTTTGGGGAACCGGCAGCCCCAGCATTTT
CASSLGNRQPQHF
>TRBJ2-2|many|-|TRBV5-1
TGCGCCAGCAGTCTGCAGACCGGGGAGCTGTTTTTT
CASSLQTGELFF
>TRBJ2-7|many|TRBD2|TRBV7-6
TGTGCCAGCAGCCCATGGGACTACAACTCCTACGAGCAGTACTTC
CASSPWDYNSYEQYF
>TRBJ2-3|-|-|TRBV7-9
TGTGCCAGCAGCTTAGATGCGGGGTCCACAGATACGCAGTATTTT
CASSLDAGSTDTQYF
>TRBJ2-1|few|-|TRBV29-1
TGCAGCGTTGAAGGCGGCAGGGATACGTACAATGAGCAGTTCTTC
CSVEGGRDTYNEQFF
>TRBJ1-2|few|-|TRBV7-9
TGTGCCAGCAGCTCCACAGGGCATGGCTACACCTTC
CASSSTGHGYTF
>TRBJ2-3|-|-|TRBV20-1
TGCAGTGCAGAGTGGAGGGGCACAGATACGCAGTATTTT
CSAEWRGTDTQYF
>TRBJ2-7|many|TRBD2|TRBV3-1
TGTGCCAGCAGCCCCGCAGCGGGAGGGCGCTCCTACGAGCAGTACTTC
CASSPAAGGRSYEQYF
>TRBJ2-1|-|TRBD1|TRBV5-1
TGCGCCAGCAGCACCACAGGGGGCAACTACAATGAGCAGTTCTTC
CASSTTGGNYNEQFF